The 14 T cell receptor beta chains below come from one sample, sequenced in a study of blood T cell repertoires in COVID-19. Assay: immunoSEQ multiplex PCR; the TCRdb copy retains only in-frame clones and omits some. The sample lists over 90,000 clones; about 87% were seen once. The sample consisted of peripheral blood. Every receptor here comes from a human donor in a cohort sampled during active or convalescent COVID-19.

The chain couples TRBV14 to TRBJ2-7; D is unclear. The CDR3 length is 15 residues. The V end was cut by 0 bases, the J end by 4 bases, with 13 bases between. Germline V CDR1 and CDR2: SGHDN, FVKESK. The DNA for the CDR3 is TGTGCCAGCAGCCAAGATTGGAGACCGGAGTACGAGCAGTACTTC. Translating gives CASSQDWRPEYEQYF.

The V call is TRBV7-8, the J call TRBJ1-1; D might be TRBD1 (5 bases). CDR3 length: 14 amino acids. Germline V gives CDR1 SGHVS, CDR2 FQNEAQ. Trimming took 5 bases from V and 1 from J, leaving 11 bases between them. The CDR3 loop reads CASSPHDRNTEAFF. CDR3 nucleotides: TGTGCCAGCAGCCCCCACGACAGGAACACTGAAGCTTTCTTT.

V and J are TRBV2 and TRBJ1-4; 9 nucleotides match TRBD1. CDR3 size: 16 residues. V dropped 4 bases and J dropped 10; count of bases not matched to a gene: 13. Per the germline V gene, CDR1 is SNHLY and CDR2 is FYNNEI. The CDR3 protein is CASSAGQGQDLGKLFF. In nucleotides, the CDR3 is TGTGCCAGCAGTGCGGGACAGGGCCAAGATCTTGGAAAACTGTTTTTT.

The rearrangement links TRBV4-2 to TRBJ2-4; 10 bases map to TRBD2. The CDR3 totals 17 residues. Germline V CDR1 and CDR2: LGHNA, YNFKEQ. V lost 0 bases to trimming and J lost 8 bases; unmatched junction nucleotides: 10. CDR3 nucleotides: TGTGCCAGCAGCCAAGATCCCAGCGGGGGGGCCAGGGACATTCAGTACTTC. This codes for CASSQDPSGGARDIQYF.

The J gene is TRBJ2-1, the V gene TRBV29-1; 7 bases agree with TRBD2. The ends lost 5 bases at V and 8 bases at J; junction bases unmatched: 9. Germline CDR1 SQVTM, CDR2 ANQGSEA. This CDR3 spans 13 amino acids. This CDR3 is CSVSGGYTHEQFF. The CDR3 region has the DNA TGCAGCGTTTCCGGGGGGTATACCCATGAGCAGTTCTTC.

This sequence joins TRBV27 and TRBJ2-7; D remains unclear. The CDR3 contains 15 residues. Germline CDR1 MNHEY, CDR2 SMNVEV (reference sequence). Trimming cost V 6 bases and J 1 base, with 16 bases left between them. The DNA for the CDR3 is TGTGCCAGCAGCGGCTGGCCTACTATTTCCTACGAGCAGTACTTC. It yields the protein CASSGWPTISYEQYF.

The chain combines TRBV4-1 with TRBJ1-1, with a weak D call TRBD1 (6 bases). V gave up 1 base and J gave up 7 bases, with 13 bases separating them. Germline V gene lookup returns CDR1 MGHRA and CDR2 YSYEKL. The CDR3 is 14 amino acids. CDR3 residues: CASSQGQGINEAFF. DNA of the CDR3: TGCGCCAGCAGCCAAGGGCAGGGGATAAATGAAGCTTTCTTT.

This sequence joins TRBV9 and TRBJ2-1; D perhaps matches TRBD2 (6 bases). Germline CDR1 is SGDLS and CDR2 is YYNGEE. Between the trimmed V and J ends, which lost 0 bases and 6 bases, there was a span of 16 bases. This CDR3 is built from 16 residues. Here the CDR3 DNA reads TGTGCCAGCAGCGTAGTCGGGGGTTTCGGTGTCAATGAGCAGTTCTTC. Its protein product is CASSVVGGFGVNEQFF.

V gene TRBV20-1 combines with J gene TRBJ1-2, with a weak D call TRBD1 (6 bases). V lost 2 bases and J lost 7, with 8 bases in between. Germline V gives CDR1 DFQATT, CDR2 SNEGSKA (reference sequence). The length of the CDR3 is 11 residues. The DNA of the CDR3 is TGCAGTGCTAGAAGGGGGTTTGGCTACACCTTC. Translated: CSARRGFGYTF.

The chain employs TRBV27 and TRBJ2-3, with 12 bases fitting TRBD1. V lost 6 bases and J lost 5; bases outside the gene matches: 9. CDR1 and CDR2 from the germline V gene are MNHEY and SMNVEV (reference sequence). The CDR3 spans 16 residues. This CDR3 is CASRTRDRGPEDTQYF. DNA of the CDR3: TGTGCCAGCAGGACCAGGGACAGGGGGCCTGAAGATACGCAGTATTTT.

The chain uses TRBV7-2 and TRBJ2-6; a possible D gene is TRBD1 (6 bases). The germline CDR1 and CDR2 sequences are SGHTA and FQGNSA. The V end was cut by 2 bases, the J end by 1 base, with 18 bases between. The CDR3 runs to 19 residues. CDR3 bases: TGTGCCAGCAGCTTAAACTTGGGCAGGGGCCCTTCTGGGGCCAACGTCCTGACTTTC. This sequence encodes CASSLNLGRGPSGANVLTF.

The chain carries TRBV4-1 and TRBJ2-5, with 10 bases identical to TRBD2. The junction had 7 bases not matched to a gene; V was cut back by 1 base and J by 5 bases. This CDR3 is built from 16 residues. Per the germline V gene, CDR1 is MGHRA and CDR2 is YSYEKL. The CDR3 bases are TGCGCCAGCAGCCAAGGGACTAGCGGATCGTGGGAGACCCAGTACTTC. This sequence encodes CASSQGTSGSWETQYF.

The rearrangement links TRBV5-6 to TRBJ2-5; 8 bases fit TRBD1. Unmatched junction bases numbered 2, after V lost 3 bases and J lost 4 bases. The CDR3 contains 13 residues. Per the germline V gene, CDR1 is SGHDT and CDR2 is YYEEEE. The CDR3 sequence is CASSSGGRETQYF. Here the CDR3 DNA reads TGTGCCAGCAGCTCAGGGGGCCGAGAGACCCAGTACTTC.

CDR3 nucleotide sequence: TGTGCCAGCAGTTACTCGAGCGATGAGCAGTTCTTC. Protein: CASSYSSDEQFF. The V and J genes are TRBV6-5 and TRBJ2-1; D not certain. The CDR3 has 12 amino acids. Germline assignment: CDR1 MNHEY and CDR2 SVGAGI. Deletions cut 0 bases from V and 8 bases from J, with 5 bases between.